The rows below give T cell receptor beta chains drawn from one sample of a study of blood T cell repertoires in COVID-19. TCRdb keeps only in-frame clones here, not all; method: immunoSEQ multiplex PCR. This sample carries around 400,000 clones, about 87% of them seen once, and the ten largest clones take roughly 2%. Source material: peripheral blood. These receptors were collected from a woman aged 55-75 years with COVID-19, enrolled during active disease. CDR3s include the opening cysteine and the closing phenylalanine or tryptophan. D genes are given only for firm matches. Clone size is given for some rows only: seen once, a few or many times, or a class if the clone is expanded.

j_gene,abundance,v_gene,d_gene,CDR3nt,CDR3aa
TRBJ2-6,-,TRBV27,-,TGTGCCAGCAGTTCCTGGCAGGGTCGCTCTGGGGCCAACGTCCTGACTTTC,CASSSWQGRSGANVLTF
TRBJ1-1,-,TRBV4-2,TRBD1,TGTGCCAGCAGCCAAGATCCCGCAGGGGGAAACACTGAAGCTTTCTTT,CASSQDPAGGNTEAFF
TRBJ1-1,-,TRBV2,-,TGTGCCAGCAGTGAATCAGGGGATTTGGCTTTCTTT,CASSESGDLAFF
TRBJ2-1,-,TRBV10-3,TRBD2,TGTGCCCTCTCGAAGAGCGGGGGGAATAATGAGCAGTTCTTC,CALSKSGGNNEQFF
TRBJ1-6,-,TRBV7-9,TRBD1,TGTGCCAGCAGCTTAGGTGGACAGGGTCATTCACCCCTCCACTTT,CASSLGGQGHSPLHF
TRBJ1-4,-,TRBV4-2,TRBD1,TGTGCCAGCAGCCGGGCCCCGGGACAGGGGGCGCTTGGGGCAACTAATGAAAAACTGTTTTTT,CASSRAPGQGALGATNEKLFF
TRBJ2-3,-,TRBV18,TRBD1,TGTGCCAGCTCACCGACGACAGGGGAGACTGATACGCAGTATTTT,CASSPTTGETDTQYF
TRBJ1-1,-,TRBV19,-,TGTGCCAGTAGTCGCGGGCTTCGGAACACTGAAGCTTTCTTT,CASSRGLRNTEAFF
TRBJ1-1,-,TRBV18,-,TGTGCCAGCTCATCGGGACAATTAAAAAACACTGAAGCTTTCTTT,CASSSGQLKNTEAFF
TRBJ1-5,-,TRBV7-8,-,TGTGCCAGCAGCTTAGCAGGACAGAGCAATCAGCCCCAGCATTTT,CASSLAGQSNQPQHF
TRBJ2-3,-,TRBV2,-,TGTGCCAGAGTACTAGGGCGCACAGATACGCAGTATTTT,CARVLGRTDTQYF
TRBJ2-7,few,TRBV27,TRBD2,TGTGCCAGCAGTCCGACTAGCGGGGGGGCTCCCTACGAGCAGTACTTC,CASSPTSGGAPYEQYF
TRBJ1-2,-,TRBV5-4,-,TGTGCCAGCATCCCCTGGGGGGGTCAGGGATCATATGGCTACACCTTC,CASIPWGGQGSYGYTF
TRBJ2-5,-,TRBV29-1,TRBD1,TGCAGCGTTGTTAGGGGGACAGGAAAAGAGACCCAGTACTTC,CSVVRGTGKETQYF
TRBJ2-7,-,TRBV6-1,TRBD1,TGTGCCAGCAGTGAACTTTTTGGGACAGGGGCCGGCGAGCAGTACTTC,CASSELFGTGAGEQYF
TRBJ2-5,-,TRBV29-1,TRBD2,TGCAGCACCCCCGCGGCTAGCGGTTGGGAGACCCAGTACTTC,CSTPAASGWETQYF
TRBJ1-2,-,TRBV19,TRBD1,TGTGCCAGTAGTATTGGGACAGGGGGCGCAAGGGGTGGCTACACCTTC,CASSIGTGGARGGYTF
TRBJ2-7,few,TRBV2,-,TGTGCCAGCAACAACCCGGCTAGCGCTACCTACGAGCAGTACTTC,CASNNPASATYEQYF
TRBJ1-6,-,TRBV5-1,-,TGCGCCAGCAGCCAGGTGCCTGGGAATTCACCCCTCCACTTT,CASSQVPGNSPLHF
TRBJ1-2,once,TRBV13,-,TGTGCCAGCAGCTTATACAGGAACGAAGGCTACACCTTC,CASSLYRNEGYTF
TRBJ1-6,once,TRBV4-2,TRBD1,TGTGCCAGCAGCCCCGTATCGGGACAGGGTGCTTCACCCCTCCACTTT,CASSPVSGQGASPLHF
TRBJ2-1,few,TRBV19,-,TGTGCCAGTAGTGTTCTGAGCTCCTACAATGAGCAGTTCTTC,CASSVLSSYNEQFF
TRBJ2-6,-,TRBV19,-,TGTGCCAGTAGTCCCGGAGCCTCTGGGGCCAACGTCCTGACTTTC,CASSPGASGANVLTF
TRBJ2-6,-,TRBV7-8,-,TGTGCCAGCAGCTCCCTCCCCGGGTCCCATTCCGGGGCCAACGTCCTGACTTTC,CASSSLPGSHSGANVLTF
TRBJ2-5,-,TRBV6-5,-,TGTGCCAGCAGCCTAACAGGGAGGGAGGTAGAGACCCAGTACTTC,CASSLTGREVETQYF
TRBJ1-1,-,TRBV5-8,-,TGTGCCAGCAGCTCTACCAAAGTTTGGAACACTGAAGCTTTCTTT,CASSSTKVWNTEAFF
TRBJ2-1,-,TRBV3-1/TRBV3-2,TRBD2,TGTGCCAGCAGCCAAGATGTCAGCGGGGGGTCCTACAATGAGCAGTTCTTC,CASSQDVSGGSYNEQFF
TRBJ2-7,-,TRBV18,-,TGTGCCAGCTCCCGGGACACATCCTACGAGCAGTACTTC,CASSRDTSYEQYF